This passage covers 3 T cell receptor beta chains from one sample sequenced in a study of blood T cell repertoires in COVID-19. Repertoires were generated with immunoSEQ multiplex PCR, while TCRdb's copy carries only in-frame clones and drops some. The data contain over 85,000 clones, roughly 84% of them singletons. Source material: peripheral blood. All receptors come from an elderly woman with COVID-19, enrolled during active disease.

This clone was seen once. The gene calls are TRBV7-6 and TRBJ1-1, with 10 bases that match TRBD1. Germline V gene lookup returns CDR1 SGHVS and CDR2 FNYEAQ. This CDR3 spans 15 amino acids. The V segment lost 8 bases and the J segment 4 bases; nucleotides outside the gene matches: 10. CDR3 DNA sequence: TGTGCCAGCGCCCCGGGACAGGGGATAAGCACTGAAGCTTTCTTT. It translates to CASAPGQGISTEAFF. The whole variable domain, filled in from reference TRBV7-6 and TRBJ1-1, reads GAGVSQSPRYKVTKRGQDVALRCDPISGHVSLYWYRQALGQGPEFLTYFNYEAQQDKSGLPNDRFSAERPEGSISTLTIQRTEQRDSAMYRCASAPGQGISTEAFFGQGTRLTVV.

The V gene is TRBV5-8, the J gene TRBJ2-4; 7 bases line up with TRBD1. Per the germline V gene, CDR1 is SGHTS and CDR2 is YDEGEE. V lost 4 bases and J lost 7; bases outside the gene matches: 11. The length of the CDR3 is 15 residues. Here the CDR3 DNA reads TGTGCCAGCAGCCGACAGGGCTACGAGGGGAACATTCAGTACTTC. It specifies CASSRQGYEGNIQYF.

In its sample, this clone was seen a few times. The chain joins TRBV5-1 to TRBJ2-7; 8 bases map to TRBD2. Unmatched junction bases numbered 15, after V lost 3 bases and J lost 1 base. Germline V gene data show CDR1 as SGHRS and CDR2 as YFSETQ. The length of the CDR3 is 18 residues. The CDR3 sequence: CASSSYPFTSGYSYEQYF. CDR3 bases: TGCGCCAGCAGCTCCTATCCTTTTACTAGCGGCTATTCCTACGAGCAGTACTTC.